Below are 27 T cell receptor beta chains sequenced from a single sample in a study of cytomegalovirus exposure and HLA in healthy donors. The PCR contained 60 Vbeta and 13 Jbeta primers. Profiled with immunoSEQ multiplex PCR; TCRdb holds only in-frame clones, not every one. The data show just over 150,000 clones, approximately 84% seen once. Material for sequencing was PBMCs. These receptor sequences come from a male donor in good health and CMV-seropositive.

This chain links TRBV11-3 with TRBJ1-1; D possibly corresponds to TRBD1 (5 bases). The V gene's germline CDR1 is SGHNT and CDR2 YENEEA. This CDR3 spans 13 amino acids. V was shortened by 6 bases and J by 1 base, with 9 bases between the two germline ends. The CDR3 DNA reads TGTGCCAGCAGAGCAACAGGGAACACTGAAGCTTTCTTT. Protein product: CASRATGNTEAFF.

The J gene is TRBJ1-3, the V gene TRBV30; TRBD1 matches at 7 bases. The CDR3 length is 13 residues. Looked up from germline, CDR1 is GTSNPN and CDR2 is SVGIG (reference sequence). Trimming removed 4 bases from V and 2 bases from J; junction bases left unmatched: 2. CDR3 sequence: CAWTTGTGNTIYF. The CDR3, as DNA: TGTGCCTGGACGACAGGGACTGGAAACACCATATATTTT.

The rearrangement uses TRBV12-5 and TRBJ2-1, with D tentatively TRBD1 (5 bases). V lost 9 bases, J lost 8 bases, and 14 bases lay in between. The germline gives CDR1 LGHNT, CDR2 FRNRAP. The CDR3 is 12 residues long. The CDR3 protein is CASAGPTDEQFF. CDR3 nucleotide sequence: TGTGCTAGCGCAGGGCCCACCGATGAGCAGTTCTTC. Variable domain in full (rest from reference TRBV12-5 and TRBJ2-1): DARVTQTPRHKVTEMGQEVTMRCQPILGHNTVFWYRQTMMQGLELLAYFRNRAPLDDSGMPKDRFSAEMPDATLATLKIQPSEPRDSAVYFCASAGPTDEQFFGPGTRLTVL.

The chain links TRBV18 to TRBJ1-1; D gene unclear. This CDR3 comprises 13 residues. Trimming shortened V by 5 bases and J by 1 base, and 8 bases separated the two germline ends. Germline values: CDR1 KGHSH, CDR2 LQKENI. The CDR3 spells CASSSRGNTEAFF. The CDR3 DNA reads TGTGCCAGCTCATCTCGGGGGAACACTGAAGCTTTCTTT.

The genes are TRBV11-2 and TRBJ1-2; D gene ambiguous. This CDR3 comprises 11 residues. CDR1 is SGHAT and CDR2 is FQNNGV in the germline V gene. The V gene lost 4 bases and the J gene lost 7 bases, with 7 bases spanning the gap. The CDR3 bases are TGTGCCAGCAGCTCGGACTGTGGCTACACCTTC. Translated: CASSSDCGYTF.

This chain joins TRBV5-4 and TRBJ1-3; TRBD1 might be the D (5 bases). Germline V gene lookup returns CDR1 SGHNT and CDR2 YYREEE (reference sequence). The V end lost 4 bases, the J end lost 7 bases, and 15 bases lay between the germline ends. CDR3 length equals 14 residues. The CDR3 DNA reads TGTGCCAGCAGCGGAACAGGAGCAGCTAACACCATATATTTT. Translating gives CASSGTGAANTIYF.

The DNA of the CDR3 is TGTGCCTTTCCCGCAGTAGGGGGAGGGACCACAGATACGCAGTATTTT. Its translation: CAFPAVGGGTTDTQYF. This rearrangement joins TRBV7-9 to TRBJ2-3; D is perhaps TRBD2 (7 bases). Germline V gene data show CDR1 as SEHNR and CDR2 as FQNEAQ (reference sequence). CDR3 length: 16 amino acids. The V end was cut by 11 bases, the J end by 2 bases, with 23 bases between.

The rearrangement links TRBV30 to TRBJ2-7, with unresolved D. Germline V gives CDR1 GTSNPN, CDR2 SVGIG (reference sequence). The CDR3 loop spans 12 amino acids. V was trimmed by 3 bases and J by 0 bases, leaving 6 bases between them. Here the CDR3 reads CAWSGFSYEQYF. Here the CDR3 DNA reads TGTGCCTGGAGCGGGTTCTCCTACGAGCAGTACTTC.

V is TRBV10-1 and J is TRBJ2-7, with D possibly matching TRBD2 (5 bases). Germline V gene data show CDR1 as WNHNN and CDR2 as SYGVQD (reference sequence). The CDR3 is 15 amino acids. The V end was cut by 7 bases, the J end by 3 bases, with 19 bases between. The CDR3 bases are TGCGCCAGCACCAAAGACCGGGATTCCAACTACGAGCAGTACTTC. Encoded protein: CASTKDRDSNYEQYF.

The gene calls are TRBV30 and TRBJ2-1; D is perhaps TRBD1 (5 bases). V lost 1 base and J lost 12, with 7 bases in between. The CDR3 extends over 10 amino acids. Germline-derived CDR1 and CDR2 are GTSNPN and SVGIG (reference sequence). The CDR3 loop is CAWSGGRQFF. CDR3 sequence (DNA): TGTGCCTGGAGTGGGGGCAGGCAGTTCTTC. Full variable domain (outside the CDR3, taken from reference TRBV30 and TRBJ2-1): SQTIHQWPATLVQPVGSPLSLECTVEGTSNPNLYWYRQAAGRGLQLLFYSVGIGQISSEVPQNLSASRPQDRQFILSSKKLLLSDSGFYLCAWSGGRQFFGPGTRLTVL.

This sequence joins TRBV10-2 and TRBJ2-5; 7 bases align to TRBD2. This CDR3 comprises 14 residues. V gave up 5 bases and J gave up 1 base; unmatched junction bases: 4. Per germline, CDR1 WSHSY and CDR2 SAAADI. The CDR3: CASSRAGPQETQYF. The CDR3 DNA is TGCGCCAGCAGTCGAGCGGGGCCCCAAGAGACCCAGTACTTC.

The chain links TRBV6-5 to TRBJ2-7; 7 bases match TRBD1. The ends lost 2 bases at V and 9 bases at J; junction bases unmatched: 10. The CDR3 totals 14 residues. Per germline, CDR1 MNHEY and CDR2 SVGAGI. CDR3 coding DNA: TGTGCCAGCAGTTACCGTATTGACAGGGCTGGGCAGTACTTC. Translated, it gives CASSYRIDRAGQYF.

This sequence joins TRBV5-1 and TRBJ2-1; D remains ambiguous. V dropped 0 bases and J dropped 6 bases, with 4 bases sitting between them. Germline V gives CDR1 SGHRS, CDR2 YFSETQ. CDR3 size: 12 residues. CDR3 residues: CASSLGLNEQFF. The CDR3 DNA sequence: TGCGCCAGCAGCTTGGGACTCAATGAGCAGTTCTTC. Complete variable domain (other parts from reference TRBV5-1 and TRBJ2-1): KAGVTQTPRYLIKTRGQQVTLSCSPISGHRSVSWYQQTPGQGLQFLFEYFSETQRNKGNFPGRFSGRQFSNSRSEMNVSTLELGDSALYLCASSLGLNEQFFGPGTRLTVL.

The chain joins TRBV19 to TRBJ2-7, with 12 positions matching TRBD2. V trimming: 6 bases; J trimming: 7 bases; junction bases outside the gene matches: 10. The germline V gene encodes CDR1 LNHDA and CDR2 SQIVND (reference sequence). The CDR3 spans 15 residues. The CDR3 loop is CASRPSGRAAWEQYF. Here the CDR3 DNA reads TGTGCCAGTAGGCCTAGCGGGAGGGCCGCGTGGGAGCAGTACTTC.

The rearrangement uses TRBV5-1 and TRBJ2-7; the match to TRBD1 covers 7 bases. The length of the CDR3 is 14 residues. CDR1 and CDR2 from the germline V gene are SGHRS and YFSETQ. V lost 4 bases, J lost 5 bases, and 9 bases stayed unmatched. CDR3: CASSLMGQQNEQYF. CDR3 in DNA: TGCGCCAGCAGCCTCATGGGACAGCAGAACGAGCAGTACTTC.

J is TRBJ2-3 and V is TRBV6-5; possibly TRBD1 for D (5 bases). From germline, CDR1 is MNHEY and CDR2 SVGAGI. The germline V and J ends were trimmed by 2 bases and 6 bases, with 12 bases remaining between them. The length of the CDR3 is 14 residues. The CDR3: CASSYTQGLDTQYF. CDR3 nucleotide sequence: TGTGCCAGCAGTTACACCCAGGGCCTGGATACGCAGTATTTT.

The chain combines TRBV5-6 with TRBJ1-1; D gene unclear. Germline assignment: CDR1 SGHDT and CDR2 YYEEEE. V was trimmed by 2 bases and J by 0 bases, leaving 14 bases between them. CDR3 length equals 16 residues. CDR3 DNA sequence: TGTGCCAGCAGCTTCAGTGGTCAAGACTTGAACACTGAAGCTTTCTTT. Amino acids: CASSFSGQDLNTEAFF. The entire variable domain, with the rest obtained from reference TRBV5-6 and TRBJ1-1, is as follows: DAGVTQSPTHLIKTRGQQVTLRCSPKSGHDTVSWYQQALGQGPQFIFQYYEEEERQRGNFPDRFSGHQFPNYSSELNVNALLLGDSALYLCASSFSGQDLNTEAFFGQGTRLTVV.

The chain couples TRBV2 to TRBJ1-5; 10 nucleotides match TRBD1. Germline V gene data show CDR1 as SNHLY and CDR2 as FYNNEI. CDR3 length equals 15 residues. V lost 6 bases, J lost 7 bases, and 9 bases stayed unmatched. In DNA form, the CDR3 reads TGTGCCAGCAGCTTGACAGGGGGCGATTCCCAGCCCCAGCATTTT. Translating it yields CASSLTGGDSQPQHF.

Only one count was recorded for this clone. The chain joins TRBV11-3 to TRBJ2-5; 7 bases align to TRBD2. The V gene end was trimmed by 3 bases and the J gene end by 4 bases; junction bases not matched to a gene: 8. The CDR3 sequence is 15 residues long. Germline V CDR1 and CDR2: SGHNT, YENEEA. CDR3 sequence: CASSFGRGRGETQYF. CDR3 coding DNA: TGTGCCAGCAGCTTTGGGCGGGGGAGGGGAGAGACCCAGTACTTC.

The chain combines TRBV10-3 with TRBJ2-2; 11 positions agree with TRBD2. Germline V lookup: CDR1 ENHRY, CDR2 SYGVKD. The CDR3 totals 15 residues. V shed 5 bases and J 7 bases; nucleotides not matched to a gene: 6. CDR3 in DNA: TGTGCCATCAGTCCGGGACTAGCGGATAGCGGGGAGCTGTTTTTT. This gives the protein CAISPGLADSGELFF.

The chain recombines TRBV5-8 with TRBJ1-5, with D possibly being TRBD1 (5 bases). This CDR3 contains 16 residues. Per the germline V gene, CDR1 is SGHTS and CDR2 is YDEGEE. The V end lost 3 bases, the J end lost 0 bases, and 13 bases lay between the germline ends. The CDR3 coding sequence is TGTGCCAGCAGCTCCTCTGGAAGGGGTAGCAATCAGCCCCAGCATTTT. Amino acids: CASSSSGRGSNQPQHF.

V and J are TRBV19 and TRBJ2-7; D possibly corresponds to TRBD1 (7 bases). The ends were cut back, 5 bases at V and 5 bases at J, with 16 bases in the middle. There are 14 residues in the CDR3. Germline V gene data show CDR1 as LNHDA and CDR2 as SQIVND (reference sequence). CDR3 in DNA: TGTGCCAGTAGTGGAGCGGGCAGGGGGGACGAGCAGTACTTC. This gives the protein CASSGAGRGDEQYF.

This clone was seen a few times. The chain combines TRBV6-4 with TRBJ1-5, with D possibly TRBD1 on 5 matching bases. V lost 3 bases and J 5 bases, leaving 11 bases between the germline ends. CDR1 is MRHNA, CDR2 SNTAGT, per germline. This CDR3 spans 14 amino acids. CDR3 nucleotides: TGTGCCAGCAGTGAAGCAAGGGGCTATCAGCCCCAGCATTTT. Its protein is CASSEARGYQPQHF.

The chain employs TRBV6-5 and TRBJ2-7; 11 bases match TRBD2. Germline values: CDR1 MNHEY, CDR2 SVGAGI. This CDR3 is built from 15 residues. After removal of 6 bases from V and 9 bases from J, the junction contained 13 bases not matched to a gene. CDR3 sequence reads: CASSFTSGSGEGQYF. CDR3 DNA sequence: TGTGCCAGCAGCTTCACTAGCGGGAGTGGTGAAGGGCAGTACTTC.

This clone was observed a few times. The chain joins TRBV9 to TRBJ1-5, with 9 positions matching TRBD1. The V gene's germline CDR1 is SGDLS and CDR2 YYNGEE. The V and J ends lost 2 bases and 1 base, in that order; junction bases with no gene match: 1. This CDR3 is built from 15 residues. The CDR3 sequence is CASSVGTGSNQPQHF. The CDR3 DNA reads TGTGCCAGCAGCGTCGGGACAGGGAGCAATCAGCCCCAGCATTTT.

This sequence joins TRBV5-1 and TRBJ2-1; 7 nucleotides align to TRBD2. J gave up 1 base and V 0 bases, and 1 base lay outside the gene matches. Germline CDR1 is SGHRS and CDR2 is YFSETQ. CDR3 size: 15 residues. DNA for the CDR3: TGCGCCAGCAGCTTGGCTAGCGGTTCCTACAATGAGCAGTTCTTC. It specifies CASSLASGSYNEQFF.

J is TRBJ1-6 and V is TRBV5-8, with TRBD1 matching over 12 bases. The CDR3 totals 14 residues. In germline, CDR1 is SGHTS, CDR2 YDEGEE. V shed 3 bases and J 11 bases; nucleotides not matched to a gene: 3. CDR3 region: CASSWDRGRTPLHF. In DNA, the CDR3 is TGTGCCAGCAGCTGGGACAGGGGGCGGACACCCCTCCACTTT.